This T cell receptor beta chain comes out of a study of blood T cell repertoires in COVID-19. On the study more broadly: The origin of the acute and convalescent COVID-19 samples was the United States, Italy and Spain.

Sequenced by immunoSEQ multiplex PCR; TCRdb stores in-frame clones only, minus some. The profile shows roughly 260,000 clones, approximately 89% of them singletons. CDR1 KGHSH and CDR2 LQKENI come from the germline V gene. The CDR3 has 16 amino acids. Trimming at V came to 1 base and at J to 5 bases, leaving 7 bases not matched to a gene. This clone was recorded only once. The TCR was taken from a man aged 40-49 years who had recovered from COVID-19. The sequenced sample consisted of peripheral blood. This chain connects TRBV18 to TRBJ2-1; 8 bases fit TRBD1. This CDR3 reads CASSPLGQGGHNEQFF. The DNA for the CDR3 is TGTGCCAGCTCACCACTCGGACAGGGTGGCCACAATGAGCAGTTCTTC.